This TCR beta chain was captured by sequencing in a study of T cell responses to AZD1222 COVID-19 vaccine. The germline V and J ends were trimmed by 3 bases and 2 bases, with 6 bases remaining between them. In germline, CDR1 is SNHLY, CDR2 FYNNEI. CDR3 length: 13 residues. A remark on this clone: Its specificity is unknown.

TCRdb's copy holds only in-frame clones and misses some; the assay was immunoSEQ multiplex PCR. The sample lists about 140,000 clones; approximately 92% were seen once. Whole-study findings and limits: Without day 14 samples, only post-peak T cell repertoires were studied.

The TCR sequence derives from an adult in good health. The sample was peripheral blood, taken on day 0 of AZD1222 vaccination. The gene calls are TRBV2 and TRBJ2-3; D is uncertain. The CDR3 loop is CASSDTYTDTQYF. The CDR3 nucleotides read TGTGCCAGCAGTGACACCTACACAGATACGCAGTATTTT. Full variable domain (outside the CDR3, taken from reference TRBV2 and TRBJ2-3): EPEVTQTPSHQVTQMGQEVILRCVPISNHLYFYWYRQILGQKVEFLVSFYNNEISEKSEIFDDQFSVERPDGSNFTLKIRSTKLEDSAMYFCASSDTYTDTQYFGPGTRLTVL.